These T cell receptor beta chains were read from a single sample in a study of human T cells and chemical hapten exposure. MiXCR, run by TCRdb on the RACE reads, gives a single entry per CDR3 protein. The sample carries roughly 48,000 distinct CDR3 sequences, approximately 4.8% recorded once. The sequenced sample was whole blood. The receptor set was obtained from a human donor in good health. Some clones in this sample may be carry-over from other donors' samples. Each CDR3 is given with its conserved first and last residue. Fields, in order: D gene, V gene, J gene, clone size, CDR3 DNA, CDR3 protein. D genes are given only for firm matches. For some rows the clone size is stated as once, few or many, or as a class when expanded; others skip it.

NA	TRBV9	TRBJ1-1	many	TGTGCCAGCAGCGTAGGAGACCCCGACACTGAAGCTTTCTTT	CASSVGDPDTEAFF
NA	TRBV28	TRBJ1-2	many	TGTGCCAGCAGCCTCTACAGGGCCTATGGCTACACCTTC	CASSLYRAYGYTF
TRBD2	TRBV11-2	TRBJ2-1	few	TGTGCCAGCAGCTCGAGACTAGCGGGAGGGGGTTCCTACAATGAGCAGTTCTTC	CASSSRLAGGGSYNEQFF
NA	TRBV21-1	TRBJ2-7	many	TGTGCCAGCAGCGAGGGGCGGGCCTACGAGCAGTACTTC	CASSEGRAYEQYF
TRBD2	TRBV28	TRBJ2-5	many	TGTGCCAGCAGCCGAGGGACTAGCGGGAGGGTCGCCGGGGAGACCCAGTACTTC	CASSRGTSGRVAGETQYF
NA	TRBV4-1	TRBJ1-6	many	TGCGCCAGCAGCCAAGATAACGGGGCAGCCAATAATTCACCCCTCCACTTT	CASSQDNGAANNSPLHF
NA	TRBV7-9	TRBJ2-5	NA	TGTGCCAGCAGTGTGGAGACCCAGTACTTC	CASSVETQYF
TRBD1	TRBV29-1	TRBJ2-7	few	TGCAGCGGCGGGACAGGGGTCGAGCAGTACTTC	CSGGTGVEQYF
TRBD1	TRBV7-3	TRBJ1-1	many	TGTGCCAGCAGCCGGAATCCAGGGGGCTCCACTGAAGCTTTCTTT	CASSRNPGGSTEAFF
NA	TRBV27	TRBJ2-3	few	TGTGCCAGCAGTCCGGCGGTCGGGCGGGAAGGCGCTACGCAGTATTTT	CASSPAVGREGATQYF
TRBD2	TRBV27	TRBJ2-5	many	TGTGCCAGCAGTTCCGGGAAGGTAGCGGGGGGAGAGACCCAGTACTTC	CASSSGKVAGGETQYF
NA	TRBV18	TRBJ1-1	many	TGTGCCAGCTCACCCCCGGACGGCAACACTGAAGCTTTCTTT	CASSPPDGNTEAFF
TRBD2	TRBV20-1	TRBJ2-3	many	TGCAGTGCGCCTACTAGCGGGAGGAAGGCAGATACGCAGTATTTT	CSAPTSGRKADTQYF
NA	TRBV11-1	TRBJ2-3	many	TGTGCCAGCAGCCTAAATTGGGGGGGCACAGATACGCAGTATTTT	CASSLNWGGTDTQYF
TRBD1	TRBV29-1	TRBJ2-3	many	TGCAGCGCTTGGGACAGCGCGGCGGATACGCAGTATTTT	CSAWDSAADTQYF
TRBD2	TRBV27	TRBJ2-3	many	TGTGCCAGCAGTTCACTGTGGGGAGGGACAGATACGCAGTATTTT	CASSSLWGGTDTQYF
NA	TRBV7-3	TRBJ1-1	many	TGTGCCAGCAGCTCTAACCCCCCGACTGTGAACACTGAAGCTTTCTTT	CASSSNPPTVNTEAFF
NA	TRBV9	TRBJ1-4	few	TGTGCCAGCAGCGTGGAGTCGACTAATGAAAAACTGTTTTTT	CASSVESTNEKLFF
TRBD2	TRBV29-1	TRBJ2-5	many	TGCAGCGTAGAGGGACTAGCGGGAGAGACCCAGTACTTC	CSVEGLAGETQYF
NA	TRBV28	TRBJ2-4	many	TGTGCCAGCAGTGCGGCCAAGGGTCCCAAAAACATTCAGTACTTC	CASSAAKGPKNIQYF
NA	TRBV6-2/TRBV6-3	TRBJ1-5	many	TGTGCCAGCAGTTACTCCCCTGGGGGTCTTCAGCCCCAGCATTTT	CASSYSPGGLQPQHF
TRBD1	TRBV27	TRBJ1-5	NA	TGTGCCAGCGGGCTCCTACAGGGGGTGAGTCAGCCCCAGCATTTT	CASGLLQGVSQPQHF
TRBD1	TRBV5-1	TRBJ1-4	few	TGCGCCAGCCACCGCGGGACAGAAAATGAAAAACTGTTTTTT	CASHRGTENEKLFF
TRBD2	TRBV20-1	TRBJ2-7	NA	TGCAGTGCTAGTTCCGTCGGACTAGCGCCCCTAGGCGAGCAGTACTTC	CSASSVGLAPLGEQYF
NA	TRBV28	TRBJ2-5	NA	TGTGCCAGCAGTTTATTAGGTCTCGACCCTACAAGGCGGGAGACCCAGTACTTC	CASSLLGLDPTRRETQYF